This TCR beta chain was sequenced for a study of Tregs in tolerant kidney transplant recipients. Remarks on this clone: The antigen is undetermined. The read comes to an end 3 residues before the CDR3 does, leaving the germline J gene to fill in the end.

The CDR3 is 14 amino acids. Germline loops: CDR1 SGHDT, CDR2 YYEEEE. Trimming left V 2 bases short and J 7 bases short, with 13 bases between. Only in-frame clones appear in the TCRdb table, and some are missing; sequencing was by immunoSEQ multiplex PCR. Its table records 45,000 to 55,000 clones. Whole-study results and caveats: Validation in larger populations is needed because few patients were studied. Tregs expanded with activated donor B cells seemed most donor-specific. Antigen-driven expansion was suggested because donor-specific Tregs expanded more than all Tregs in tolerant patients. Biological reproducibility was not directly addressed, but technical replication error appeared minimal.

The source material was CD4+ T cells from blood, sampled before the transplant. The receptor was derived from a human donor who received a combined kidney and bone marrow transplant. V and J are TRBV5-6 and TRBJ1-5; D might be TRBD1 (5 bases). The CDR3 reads CASSFWGGRQPQHF. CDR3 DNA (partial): TGTGCCAGCAGCTTTTGGGGGGGAAGGCAGCCC.